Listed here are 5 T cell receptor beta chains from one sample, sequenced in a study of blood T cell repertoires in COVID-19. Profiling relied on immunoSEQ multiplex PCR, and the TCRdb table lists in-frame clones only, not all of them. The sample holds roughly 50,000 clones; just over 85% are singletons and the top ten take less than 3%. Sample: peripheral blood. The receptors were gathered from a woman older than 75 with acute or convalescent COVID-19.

The CDR3 loop reads CASSPPASGGKDTQYF. In DNA form, the CDR3 reads TGTGCCAGCTCACCACCGGCTAGCGGGGGGAAAGATACGCAGTATTTT. The chain carries TRBV18 and TRBJ2-3; 11 bases line up with TRBD2. This CDR3 region has 16 residues. With 0 bases clipped from V and 5 bases from J, the junction kept 4 bases outside the gene matches. CDR1 KGHSH and CDR2 LQKENI come from the germline V gene.

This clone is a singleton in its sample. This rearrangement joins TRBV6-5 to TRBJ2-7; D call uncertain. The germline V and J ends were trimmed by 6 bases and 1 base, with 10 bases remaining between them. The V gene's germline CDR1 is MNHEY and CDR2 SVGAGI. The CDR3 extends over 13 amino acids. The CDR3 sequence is CASSPDGSYEQYF. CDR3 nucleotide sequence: TGTGCCAGCAGCCCCGACGGGTCCTACGAGCAGTACTTC.

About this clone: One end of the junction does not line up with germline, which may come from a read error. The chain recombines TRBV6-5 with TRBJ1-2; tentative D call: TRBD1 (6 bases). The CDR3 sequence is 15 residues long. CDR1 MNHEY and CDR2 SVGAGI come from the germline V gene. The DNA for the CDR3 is TGTGCCAGCAGTTATCTCCGCAGGGGCAACTATGACTACACCTTC. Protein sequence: CASSYLRRGNYDYTF.

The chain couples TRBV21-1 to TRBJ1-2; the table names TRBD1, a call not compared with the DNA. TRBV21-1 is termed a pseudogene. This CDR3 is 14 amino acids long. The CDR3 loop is CASSGDTSNYGYTF. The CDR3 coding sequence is TGTGCCAGCAGCGGGGACACCTCTAACTATGGCTACACCTTC.

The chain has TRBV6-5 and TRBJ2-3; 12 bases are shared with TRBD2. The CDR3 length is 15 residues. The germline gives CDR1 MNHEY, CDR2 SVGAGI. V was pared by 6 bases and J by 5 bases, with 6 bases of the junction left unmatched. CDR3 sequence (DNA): TGTGCCAGCAGGACACTAGCGGGGGGCCGAGATACGCAGTATTTT. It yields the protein CASRTLAGGRDTQYF.